The clone carrying this T cell receptor beta chain occurred a few times. What it binds is unknown. CDR3 length: 17 amino acids. 5'RACE template switching generated TCR cDNA, adding a universal primer site and UMIs. Via MiXCR, TCRdb re-called the 5' RACE reads, giving one row per CDR3 protein. This table has 300,000 to 350,000 distinct CDR3 sequences, roughly 4% appearing once. The record originates from a study of T cells after yellow fever vaccination. General observations from the study: Among all clonotypes, a small share was observed in both CD4 and CD8 compartments.

The source was PBMCs, collected 5 days after the yellow fever booster vaccination. V and J are TRBV21-1 and TRBJ1-2. TRBV21-1 is given as a pseudogene. This clonotype originated in a man in his late teens or twenties who received the YFV17D yellow fever vaccine. The CDR3 loop reads CASRPKMEGPGSYGYTF. Here the CDR3 DNA reads TGTGCCAGCAGGCCAAAAATGGAAGGGCCGGGTTCCTATGGCTACACCTTC.